This entry concerns a single TCR beta chain. These data belong to a study of blood T cell repertoires in COVID-19. Across the study: The analysed material was cDNA or gDNA that came from T cells, B-cell-depleted T cells, or PBMCs.

The CDR3 covers 17 residues. The authors' processing: How many nucleated cells were present was estimated from reference gene primer amplification. Only in-frame clones appear in the TCRdb table, and some are missing; sequencing was by immunoSEQ multiplex PCR. That table is the source of V, J and clone size, and D and trimming were worked out from the DNA. The repertoire includes 380,000 or so clones, approximately 88% of them detected once, and 0.95% to 1.5% sits in the top ten. The sequencing input was peripheral blood. J is TRBJ2-7 and V is TRBV12-2; the table's D call TRBD2 went unverified against the DNA. TRBV12-2 is designated a pseudogene. The origin of this receptor is a man aged 35 to 55 with acute or convalescent COVID-19. CDR3 nucleotide sequence: TGTGCAAGTCGCCCAAGGACCATCTCGGGATATTTCTACGAGCAGTACTTC. Translation gives CASRPRTISGYFYEQYF.